The 10 T cell receptor beta chains below come from one sample, sequenced in a study of persistence of HIV-infected CD4 T cells. This was the immunoSEQ version 4 assay in survey mode. TCRdb's table, derived via immunoSEQ multiplex PCR, lists solely in-frame clones and lacks some. The sample records around 35,000 clones, roughly 90% being singletons. For these TCRs, the target antigens are not known. Cells were stimulated nonspecifically with anti-CD3/anti-CD28 magnetic beads. Sorting of responding CD4+ T cells relied on upregulated CD40 ligand together with CD69. The specimen was CD4+ T cells sorted from PBMCs after approximately 19-hour stimulation, collected from a patient who received antiretroviral therapy. These receptors originate from an adult man with HIV who was CMV-seropositive.

The chain recombines TRBV6-5 with TRBJ2-7; unclear D gene. V lost 6 bases, J lost 7 bases, and 7 bases lay in between. Germline V CDR1 and CDR2: MNHEY, SVGAGI. The length of the CDR3 is 10 residues. The CDR3 reads CASRGVEQYF. The DNA of the CDR3 is TGTGCCAGCAGGGGCGTGGAGCAGTACTTC.

Only a few counts were recorded for this clone. The chain joins TRBV2 to TRBJ1-3; a weak D match, TRBD1 (6 bases). CDR1 is SNHLY and CDR2 is FYNNEI in the germline V gene. V was trimmed by 5 bases and J by 0 bases, leaving 11 bases between them. The CDR3 runs 15 residues. The CDR3 nucleotides read TGTGCCAGCAGTCCGGACAGTTACTCTGGAAACACCATATATTTT. Its protein product is CASSPDSYSGNTIYF.

V gene TRBV5-1 combines with J gene TRBJ1-3, with unresolved D. Germline V gives CDR1 SGHRS, CDR2 YFSETQ. The CDR3 length is 15 residues. V lost 2 bases, J lost 2 bases, and 11 bases lay in between. The CDR3 region has the DNA TGCGCCAGCAGCTTTTCAACAGAGGCTGGAAACACCATATATTTT. This encodes CASSFSTEAGNTIYF.

This clone was recorded once. The gene calls are TRBV30 and TRBJ2-7; 8 positions agree with TRBD1. Unmatched junction bases numbered 13, after V lost 4 bases and J lost 5 bases. Germline-derived CDR1 and CDR2 are GTSNPN and SVGIG (reference sequence). The CDR3 spans 15 residues. The CDR3 nucleotides read TGTGCCTGGAAGAAATCCGGGACAGGTGGCCACGAGCAGTACTTC. This translates into CAWKKSGTGGHEQYF.

The CDR3 is CASRDQATNEKLFF. The CDR3 DNA reads TGCGCCAGCAGGGATCAGGCAACTAATGAAAAACTGTTTTTT. This chain links TRBV5-1 with TRBJ1-4; D uncertain. Trimming shortened V by 5 bases and J by 0 bases, and 8 bases separated the two germline ends. Germline-derived CDR1 and CDR2 are SGHRS and YFSETQ. This CDR3 comprises 14 residues.

CDR3 residues: CASSYTGGGYTF. The CDR3 region has the DNA TGTGCCAGCAGTTACACAGGGGGTGGATACACCTTC. This sequence joins TRBV6-5 and TRBJ1-2; TRBD1 aligns across 8 bases. V gave up 2 bases and J gave up 11 bases; unmatched junction bases: 4. Germline V gives CDR1 MNHEY, CDR2 SVGAGI. This CDR3 spans 12 amino acids.

This chain joins TRBV2 and TRBJ2-7, with TRBD1 matching 9 bases. The V segment lost 8 bases and the J segment 6 bases; nucleotides outside the gene matches: 8. Germline CDR1 reads SNHLY; CDR2 reads FYNNEI. The CDR3 length is 13 residues. CDR3 region: CASHETGGFEQYF. In nucleotides, the CDR3 is TGTGCCAGCCATGAGACAGGGGGTTTCGAGCAGTACTTC. Combining the CDR3 with reference TRBV2 and TRBJ2-7 gives the whole variable domain EPEVTQTPSHQVTQMGQEVILRCVPISNHLYFYWYRQILGQKVEFLVSFYNNEISEKSEIFDDQFSVERPDGSNFTLKIRSTKLEDSAMYFCASHETGGFEQYFGPGTRLTVT.

This clone occurred once. This chain connects TRBV6-5 to TRBJ1-1; D is undetermined. Germline V gene sequence: CDR1 MNHEY, CDR2 SVGAGI. The CDR3 totals 14 residues. V dropped 0 bases and J dropped 5 bases, with 10 bases sitting between them. CDR3 amino acids: CASSYSWRLTEAFF. The CDR3 bases are TGTGCCAGCAGTTACTCCTGGCGTTTAACTGAAGCTTTCTTT.

As DNA, the CDR3 is TGTGCCAGCAGTTACCGGGTAATGGAAAAACTGTTTTTT. Amino acids: CASSYRVMEKLFF. The chain is built from TRBV6-5 and TRBJ1-4; no definite D call. Germline CDR1 reads MNHEY; CDR2 reads SVGAGI. The CDR3 is made up of 13 amino acids. The V end lost 2 bases, the J end lost 8 bases, and 9 bases lay between the germline ends.

V is TRBV20-1 and J is TRBJ2-7, with D unresolved. From germline, CDR1 is DFQATT and CDR2 SNEGSKA (reference sequence). V dropped 2 bases and J dropped 3 bases, with 5 bases sitting between them. The CDR3 covers 11 residues. The CDR3: CSARNFYEQYF. The CDR3, as DNA: TGCAGTGCTAGAAACTTCTACGAGCAGTACTTC.